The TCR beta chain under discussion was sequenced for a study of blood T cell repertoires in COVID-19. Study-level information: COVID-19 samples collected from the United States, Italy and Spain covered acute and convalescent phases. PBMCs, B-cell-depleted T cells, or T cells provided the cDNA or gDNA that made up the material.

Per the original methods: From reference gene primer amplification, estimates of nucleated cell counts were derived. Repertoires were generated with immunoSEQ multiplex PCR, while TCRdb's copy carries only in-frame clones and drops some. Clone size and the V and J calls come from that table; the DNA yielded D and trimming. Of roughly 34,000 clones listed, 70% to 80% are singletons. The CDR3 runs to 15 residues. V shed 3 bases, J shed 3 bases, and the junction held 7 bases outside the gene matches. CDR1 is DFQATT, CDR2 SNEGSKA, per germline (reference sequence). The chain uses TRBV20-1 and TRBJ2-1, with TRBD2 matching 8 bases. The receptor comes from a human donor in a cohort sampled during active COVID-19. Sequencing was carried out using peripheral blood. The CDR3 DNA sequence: TGCAGTGCTAGTAGATCGGGGGGGGACTACAATGAGCAGTTCTTC. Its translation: CSASRSGGDYNEQFF.